This T cell receptor beta chain was recovered during a study of neoadjuvant anti-PD-1 for oral cavity cancer. Stated time point: after neoadjuvant nivolumab, at surgical resection. The CDR3 is 15 amino acids. V shed 6 bases and J 0 bases; nucleotides not matched to a gene: 5. CDR1 is ENHRY and CDR2 is SYGVKD in the germline V gene. Only in-frame clones appear in the TCRdb table, and some are missing; sequencing was by immunoSEQ multiplex PCR. This sample has approximately 13,000 clones, with about four fifths found just once. The V call is TRBV10-3, the J call TRBJ1-5; 7 bases are shared with TRBD1. The sequences come from PBMCs, collected after nivolumab (anti-PD-1) treatment. The clonotype comes from a person aged 35 to 85 with oral cavity squamous cell carcinoma. CDR3 bases: TGTGCCATCAGAACGGGACAGAATAGCAATCAGCCCCAGCATTTT. This codes for CAIRTGQNSNQPQHF.